This entry concerns a single T cell receptor (beta chain). Antigen specificity is unknown. The sample comes from a study of CD8+ T cells in alopecia areata. On the study more broadly: Dosing with tofacitinib proceeded for 6 to 18 months, followed by 6 months off drug. The authors scored treated patients' severity by affected scalp percentage.

RNA was isolated and reverse transcribed to cDNA, the sequencing template. Repertoires were generated with immunoSEQ multiplex PCR, while TCRdb's copy carries only in-frame clones and drops some. Among some 120,000 clones listed, 61% were seen once. Points from the study as a whole: Many expanded lesional clones stayed in scalp and blood while on tofacitinib.

Noted treatment: oral pan-JAK inhibitor, 5-10 mg twice daily. Sequenced here: CD4+ T cells sorted from blood, sampled at week 4, from a patient treated with tofacitinib. This TCR derives from a human donor with alopecia areata.

The CDR3 DNA reads TGTGCCATCAACATCCCGGGGGTCACTGAAGCTTTCTTT. This translates into CAINIPGVTEAFF. The chain joins TRBV5-4 to TRBJ1-1; D might be TRBD1 (5 bases). The germline gives CDR1 SGHNT, CDR2 YYREEE (reference sequence). CDR3 size: 13 residues. V lost 9 bases, J lost 4 bases, and 16 bases lay in between.